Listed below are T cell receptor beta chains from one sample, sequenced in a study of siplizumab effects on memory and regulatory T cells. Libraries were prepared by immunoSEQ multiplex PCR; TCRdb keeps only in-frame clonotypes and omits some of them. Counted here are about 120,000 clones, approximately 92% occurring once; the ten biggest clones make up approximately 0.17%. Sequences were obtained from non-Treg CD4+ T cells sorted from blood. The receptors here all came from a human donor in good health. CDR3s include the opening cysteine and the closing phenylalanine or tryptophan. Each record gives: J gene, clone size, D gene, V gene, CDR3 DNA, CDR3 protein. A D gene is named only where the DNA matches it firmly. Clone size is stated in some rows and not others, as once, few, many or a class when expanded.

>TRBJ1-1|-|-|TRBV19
TGTGCCAGTAGTAACAGGGTTGGGAACACTGAAGCTTTCTTT
CASSNRVGNTEAFF
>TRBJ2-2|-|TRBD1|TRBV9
TGTGCCAGTGGCAGGGGGCCGGCCGCCGGGGAGCTGTTTTTT
CASGRGPAAGELFF
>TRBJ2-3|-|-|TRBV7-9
TGTGCCAGCAGCTTAGATTCGGGCGCAGATACGCAGTATTTT
CASSLDSGADTQYF
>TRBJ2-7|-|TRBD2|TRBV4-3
TGCGCCAGCAGCCAAGATCGGACTAGCGGCTACGAGCAGTACTTC
CASSQDRTSGYEQYF
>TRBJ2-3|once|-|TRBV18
TGTGCCAGCTCACCACCAAGGTCTGGGGCCACAGATACGCAGTATTTT
CASSPPRSGATDTQYF
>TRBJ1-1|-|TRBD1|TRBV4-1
TGCGCCAGCAGCCTCTCAAATGGGACAGGGAATACTGAAGCTTTCTTT
CASSLSNGTGNTEAFF
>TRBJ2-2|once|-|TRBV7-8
TGTGCCAGCAGCTTAGCAGGAACCGGGGAGCTGTTTTTT
CASSLAGTGELFF
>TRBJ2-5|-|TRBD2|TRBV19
TGTGCCAGTAGTATAAGGGCGGGGGGCCTTGAGACCCAGTACTTC
CASSIRAGGLETQYF
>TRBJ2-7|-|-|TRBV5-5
TGTGCCAGCAGCTTGCCGGGACCTTCCTACGAGCAGTACTTC
CASSLPGPSYEQYF
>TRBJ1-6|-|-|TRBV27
TGTGCCAGCAGTTTAGGTTTCGGGGGCTCACCCCTCCACTTT
CASSLGFGGSPLHF
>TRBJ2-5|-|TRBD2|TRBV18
TGTGCCAGCTCACCCGGAGCGGGGGCCCCCGAGACCCAGTACTTC
CASSPGAGAPETQYF
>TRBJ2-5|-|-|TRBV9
TGTGCCAGCAGCGTTGGGGGGCGGGGCCAAGAGACCCAGTACTTC
CASSVGGRGQETQYF
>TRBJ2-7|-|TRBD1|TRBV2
TGTGCCAGCTTAAAACCGGGACAGGGGATCTACGAGCAGTACTTC
CASLKPGQGIYEQYF
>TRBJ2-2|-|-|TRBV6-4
TGTGCCAGCAGTGAGGGCAGGCTGAACACCGGGGAGCTGTTTTTT
CASSEGRLNTGELFF
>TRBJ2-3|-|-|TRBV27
TGTGCCAGCACTCGGCTAAACACAGATACGCAGTATTTT
CASTRLNTDTQYF
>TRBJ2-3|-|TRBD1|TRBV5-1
TGCGCCAGCAGCCCAGGGACAGGGGGCACAGATACGCAGTATTTT
CASSPGTGGTDTQYF
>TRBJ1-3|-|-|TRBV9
TGTGCCAGCAGCGTAGGTCTGGGGTCGGCTGGAAACACCATATATTTT
CASSVGLGSAGNTIYF
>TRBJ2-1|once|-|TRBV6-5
TGTGCCAGCAGTCGCGCGGGACAGTCCTACAATGAGCAGTTCTTC
CASSRAGQSYNEQFF
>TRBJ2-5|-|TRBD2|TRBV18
TGTGCCAGCTCAGCGGGGGGCCAAGAGACCCAGTACTTC
CASSAGGQETQYF
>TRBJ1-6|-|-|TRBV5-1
TGCGCCAGCAGCTCGGGAACAGGGCTCCACTTT
CASSSGTGLHF
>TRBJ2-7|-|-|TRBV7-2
TGTGCCAGCAGCTTAGCCCGACAGACGTACGAGCAGTACTTC
CASSLARQTYEQYF
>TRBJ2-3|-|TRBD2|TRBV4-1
TGCGCCAGCAGCCAAGACTTTCGCGGGGGGGTGGCAGATACGCAGTATTTT
CASSQDFRGGVADTQYF
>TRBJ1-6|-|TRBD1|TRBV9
TGTGCCAGCAGCGTCGCCACAGGGGGAACCTATAATTCACCCCTCCACTTT
CASSVATGGTYNSPLHF
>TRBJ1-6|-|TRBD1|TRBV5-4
TGTGCCAGCAGCTTGCGGGACAGGGGTGGTAATTCACCCCTCCACTTT
CASSLRDRGGNSPLHF
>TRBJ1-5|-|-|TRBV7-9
TGTGCCAGCAGCTTTGCTAGGGGTCCTAGCAATCAGCCCCAGCATTTT
CASSFARGPSNQPQHF
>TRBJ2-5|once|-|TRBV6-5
TGTGCCAGCAGTTACTCAAGGGGATTAGAGACCCAGTACTTC
CASSYSRGLETQYF
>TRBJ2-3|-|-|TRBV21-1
TGTGCCAGGTCGGGTCGCGGAGATACGCAGTATTTT
CARSGRGDTQYF
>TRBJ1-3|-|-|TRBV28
TGTGCCAGCAGCTCCGCGACCCGTAGCTCTGGAAACACCATATATTTT
CASSSATRSSGNTIYF
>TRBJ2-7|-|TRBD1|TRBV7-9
TGTGCCAGCAGCCCAACTAAGGGGGCGAAAACCTACGAGCAGTACTTC
CASSPTKGAKTYEQYF
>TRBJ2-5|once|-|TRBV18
TGTGCCAGCTCACCTCGGACACAAGAGACCCAGTACTTC
CASSPRTQETQYF
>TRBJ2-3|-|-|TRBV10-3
TGTGCCATCCGGTCTAGCACAGATACGCAGTATTTT
CAIRSSTDTQYF
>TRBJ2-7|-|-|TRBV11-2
TGTGCCAGCAGCTCGCGGAGGGTTGGCGAGCAGTACTTC
CASSSRRVGEQYF
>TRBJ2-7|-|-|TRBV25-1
TGTGCCAGCAGTGAATTTGGAGTTTCCGAGCAGTACTTC
CASSEFGVSEQYF
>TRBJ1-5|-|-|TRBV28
TGTGCCAGCGATCCCCTCGGACAAGCCCGCAATCAGCCCCAGCATTTT
CASDPLGQARNQPQHF
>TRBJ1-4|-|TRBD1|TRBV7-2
TGTGCCAGCAGACCAGGACAGGGAGGAATGTTGGCTAATGAAAAACTGTTTTTT
CASRPGQGGMLANEKLFF
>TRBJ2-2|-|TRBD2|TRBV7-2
TGTGCCAGCAGCGTTAGCGGGGGGCCTAACACCGGGGAGCTGTTTTTT
CASSVSGGPNTGELFF
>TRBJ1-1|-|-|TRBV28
TGTGCCAGCAGTAGAGGGACGAAAAACACTGAAGCTTTCTTT
CASSRGTKNTEAFF
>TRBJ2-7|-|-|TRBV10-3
TGTGCCATCAGTGCAACTAACTCCTACGAGCAGTACTTC
CAISATNSYEQYF
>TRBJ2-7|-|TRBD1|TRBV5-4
TGTGCCAGCAGCAACCGGGACAGGACCTACGAGCAGTACTTC
CASSNRDRTYEQYF
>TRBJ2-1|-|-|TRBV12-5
TGTGCTAGCTACCCCGGGCAGGTACCTTACAATGAGCAGTTCTTC
CASYPGQVPYNEQFF
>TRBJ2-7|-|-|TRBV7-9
TGTGCCAGCAGCTTACGGGTCCTTGTGACGGGGGCCACCTACGAGCAGTACTTC
CASSLRVLVTGATYEQYF
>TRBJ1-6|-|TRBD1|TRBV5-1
TGCGCCAGCAGCCTGACAGGGGGCAATTCACCCCTCCACTTT
CASSLTGGNSPLHF
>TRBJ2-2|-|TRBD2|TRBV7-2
TGTGCCAGCAGCTTAACCCGACTAGCAGAAACCGGGGAGCTGTTTTTT
CASSLTRLAETGELFF
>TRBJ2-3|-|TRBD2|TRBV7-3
TGTGCCAGCACCCCCGCCCCGGGACTAGAGGCAGATACGCAGTATTTT
CASTPAPGLEADTQYF
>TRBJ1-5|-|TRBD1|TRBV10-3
TGTGCCACAGGGGGAGACAGAAATCAGCCCCAGCATTTT
CATGGDRNQPQHF
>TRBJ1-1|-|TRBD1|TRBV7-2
TGTGCCAGCAGCAAACGACAGGGGTTCTCCTTGAACACTGAAGCTTTCTTT
CASSKRQGFSLNTEAFF
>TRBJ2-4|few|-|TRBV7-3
TGTGCCAGCAGCCTACTGGGATCGCCCGAAACGGTTCAGTACTTC
CASSLLGSPETVQYF
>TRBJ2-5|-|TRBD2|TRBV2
TGTGCCAGCAGATTAGCGGGGGTGAGGGAGACCCAGTACTTC
CASRLAGVRETQYF
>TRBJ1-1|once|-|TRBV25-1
TGTGCCAGCGGGGGCTCCAGCGGGAAGAACACTGAAGCTTTCTTT
CASGGSSGKNTEAFF
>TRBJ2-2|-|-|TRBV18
TGTGCCAGCTCACCACAGAGGACCCCGAACACCGGGGAGCTGTTTTTT
CASSPQRTPNTGELFF
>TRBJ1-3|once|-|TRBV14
TGTGCCAGCAGAGACAGCTCTGGAAACACCATATATTTT
CASRDSSGNTIYF
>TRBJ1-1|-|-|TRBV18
TGTGCCAGCTCACCCACCCGGGGGGTAGAGACTGAAGCTTTCTTT
CASSPTRGVETEAFF
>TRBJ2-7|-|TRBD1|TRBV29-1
TGCAGCGTTGAGGCAGGGGGATACGAGCAGTACTTC
CSVEAGGYEQYF
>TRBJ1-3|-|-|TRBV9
TGTGCCAGCAGCGTAACGATCTCTGGAAACACCATATATTTT
CASSVTISGNTIYF
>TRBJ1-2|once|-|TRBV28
TGTGTGACGGGCCGCATCTATGGCTACACCTTC
CVTGRIYGYTF
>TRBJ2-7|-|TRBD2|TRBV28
TGTGCCAGCAGTCCCCCCGGGGGGGCATCCTACGAGCAGTACTTC
CASSPPGGASYEQYF
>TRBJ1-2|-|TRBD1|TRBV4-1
TGCGCCAGCAGCGTACAGGGGGCGCGTGGTGGCTACACCTTC
CASSVQGARGGYTF
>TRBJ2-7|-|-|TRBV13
TGTGCCAGCAGCTTTTTGGGGACGACCGGGGGCGAGCAGTACTTC
CASSFLGTTGGEQYF
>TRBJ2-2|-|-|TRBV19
TGTGCCAGTATGGCCCGGACCCCTATGAACACCGGGGAGCTGTTTTTT
CASMARTPMNTGELFF